This record looks at one T cell receptor beta chain sequence and its context. Its antigen is unidentified. This sample is part of a study of cytomegalovirus exposure and HLA in healthy donors. On the study more broadly: Inside one of the first data releases sat about 85 million unique TCRs taken from HLA-typed donors. Regarding the study as a whole: In a later analysis, at a false discovery rate of 0.05, some 17,000 TCR beta sequences were associated with HLA alleles. Reportedly, cytomegalovirus status was diagnosed with high sensitivity and specificity.

PCR was performed using 60 Vbeta and 13 Jbeta primers. TCRdb's copy holds only in-frame clones and misses some; the assay was immunoSEQ multiplex PCR. The table includes some 200,000 clones, over 60% detected once. This clonotype was sampled from a middle-aged man in good health and CMV-seronegative. The sample taken for sequencing was PBMCs.

The CDR3 reads CASRTTGGELFF. The CDR3 DNA reads TGTGCCAGCAGAACCACGGGCGGGGAGCTGTTTTTT. This sequence joins TRBV27 and TRBJ2-2; no definite D call. There are 12 residues in the CDR3. Trimming took 6 bases from V and 7 from J, leaving 9 bases between them. The germline V gene encodes CDR1 MNHEY and CDR2 SMNVEV (reference sequence).